This entry lists 32 T cell receptor beta chains sequenced from one sample in a study of T cells in Graves' hyperthyroidism and ophthalmopathy. RNA transcripts yielded amplified TCR beta CDR3 regions. An initial round of RT-PCR targeting the TCR CDR3 relied on the HTBI primer set. A single record per CDR3 protein comes from TCRdb applying MiXCR to the multiplex PCR reads. The sample contains a few hundred thousand distinct CDR3 sequences, 15% to 20% of which appear only once. Sequences were obtained from blood. The receptors originated from a man aged 35 to 55 with Graves' hyperthyroidism.

This clonotype was observed many times. The chain couples TRBV11-2 to TRBJ2-7, with 7 bases identical to TRBD1. CDR1 is SGHAT and CDR2 is FQNNGV in the germline V gene. The CDR3 consists of 14 residues. The trim removed 5 bases at V and 0 bases at J, leaving 4 bases unmatched. The CDR3 is CASSPDRLSYEQYF. In DNA, the CDR3 is TGTGCCAGCAGCCCGGACAGGCTCTCCTACGAGCAGTACTTC.

The chain uses TRBV12-3 or TRBV12-4 and TRBJ1-2; D uncertain. Trimming took off 1 base at V and 9 bases at J, with 12 bases between the two ends. The length of the CDR3 is 13 residues. The CDR3 DNA is TGTGCCAGCAGTTTAGAACTACTACGGCGCTACACCTTC. Amino acids: CASSLELLRRYTF.

This clonotype was seen a single time. The rearrangement links TRBV14 to TRBJ2-3, with D uncertain. V was shortened by 2 bases and J by 5 bases, with 11 bases between the two germline ends. The V gene's germline CDR1 is SGHDN and CDR2 FVKESK. The CDR3 runs to 14 residues. CDR3 sequence: CASSQSPMGDTQYF. The CDR3 region has the DNA TGTGCCAGCAGCCAATCCCCGATGGGAGATACGCAGTATTTT.

In this sample, this clonotype turned up many times. The chain carries TRBV11-2 and TRBJ2-7, with 7 bases lining up with TRBD1. Germline-derived CDR1 and CDR2 are SGHAT and FQNNGV. The CDR3 runs 13 residues. V shed 4 bases, J shed 5 bases, and the junction held 5 bases outside the gene matches. The CDR3 DNA sequence: TGTGCCAGCAGCTCTACAGGGGTCCACGAGCAGTACTTC. Translating gives CASSSTGVHEQYF.

This clonotype was counted at least ten times. The chain employs TRBV20-1 and TRBJ1-1, with D unresolved. Germline-derived CDR1 and CDR2 are DFQATT and SNEGSKA (reference sequence). Trimming took off 4 bases at V and 4 bases at J, with 13 bases between the two ends. The CDR3 totals 13 residues. CDR3 sequence reads: CSAKGPLGTEAFF. In DNA, the CDR3 is TGCAGTGCTAAAGGACCGCTGGGCACTGAAGCTTTCTTT.

This clonotype has a count of ten or more. The V call is TRBV7-9, the J call TRBJ2-3; either TRBD1 or TRBD2 may supply D (6 bases each). Germline CDR1 SEHNR, CDR2 FQNEAQ (reference sequence). The V end lost 3 bases, the J end lost 11 bases, and 15 bases lay between the germline ends. CDR3 length equals 13 residues. In nucleotides, the CDR3 is TGTGCCAGCAGCTTCACCGGGGGCGTAGGGCAGTATTTT. Protein: CASSFTGGVGQYF. Using reference TRBV7-9 and TRBJ2-3 for the parts outside the CDR3, the full variable domain is DTGVSQNPRHKITKRGQNVTFRCDPISEHNRLYWYRQTLGQGPEFLTYFQNEAQLEKSRLLSDRFSAERPKGSFSTLEIQRTEQGDSAMYLCASSFTGGVGQYFGPGTRLTVL.

V gene TRBV6-2 or TRBV6-3 combines with J gene TRBJ1-4; D might be TRBD1 (6 bases). Between the trimmed V and J ends, which lost 5 bases and 6 bases, there was a span of 13 bases. Germline V gene sequence: CDR1 MNHEY, CDR2 SVGEGT. The CDR3 has 14 residues. CDR3 coding DNA: TGTGCCAGCAGTCAACCGGGGGCCGATGAAAAACTGTTTTTT. Protein: CASSQPGADEKLFF.

This clonotype has at least ten counts. The J gene is TRBJ1-2, the V gene TRBV15; tentative D call: TRBD1 (5 bases). The germline V gene has CDR1 LNHNV and CDR2 YYDKDF (reference sequence). Between the trimmed V and J ends, which lost 1 base and 2 bases, there was a span of 11 bases. The CDR3 loop spans 15 amino acids. The CDR3: CATSRVRGGNYGYTF. DNA of the CDR3: TGTGCCACCAGCAGAGTGAGGGGCGGAAACTATGGCTACACCTTC.

The chain uses TRBV5-1 and TRBJ2-4; D is possibly TRBD2 (5 bases). The CDR3 runs 13 residues. CDR1 and CDR2 (germline): SGHRS, YFSETQ. Trimming left V 4 bases short and J 7 bases short, with 12 bases between. The CDR3 bases are TGCGCCAGCAGCCCCACTAGTAGGAACATTCAGTACTTC. It translates to CASSPTSRNIQYF.

This clonotype was observed a handful of times. At one end, the junction sequence differs from germline, possibly due to a read error. This sequence joins TRBV20-1 and TRBJ2-1, with TRBD2 identical over 7 bases. Germline V gene sequence: CDR1 DFQATT, CDR2 SNEGSKA (reference sequence). CDR3 length: 12 residues. The CDR3 region is CGAPDAGDEQFF. In nucleotides, the CDR3 is TGCGGTGCGCCCGACGCGGGGGACGAGCAGTTCTTC.

For the CDR3, the DNA is TGCAGCGTTGAAGAAGGTGGGGCGCAGTATTTT. It codes for CSVEEGGAQYF. This chain joins TRBV29-1 and TRBJ2-3, with D uncertain. Trimming stripped 0 bases from V and 10 bases from J, with 8 bases between. CDR1 and CDR2 from the germline V gene are SQVTM and ANQGSEA. The CDR3 has 11 amino acids.

The chain couples TRBV12-3 or TRBV12-4 to TRBJ1-3; possibly TRBD1 for D (5 bases). The CDR3 totals 14 residues. The V and J ends lost 10 bases and 0 bases respectively, with 13 bases between them. CDR3 nucleotide sequence: TGTGCCACCGGGCGGGGCAACTCTGGAAACACCATATATTTT. This codes for CATGRGNSGNTIYF.

This clonotype has just one count. J is TRBJ1-2 and V is TRBV19, with D possibly TRBD1 on 6 matching bases. The CDR3 contains 18 residues. CDR1 and CDR2 from the germline V gene are LNHDA and SQIVND (reference sequence). V was shortened by 5 bases and J by 4 bases, with 26 bases between the two germline ends. CDR3 DNA: TGTGCCAGTAGTGTTTTGCCGGAGGGGGATTACTTCCCCTATGGCTACACCTTC. Its protein product is CASSVLPEGDYFPYGYTF.

At least ten counts were recorded for this clonotype. This chain connects TRBV7-8 to TRBJ1-1, with 8 bases fitting TRBD1. CDR3 length: 17 residues. Germline CDR1 is SGHVS and CDR2 is FQNEAQ. The V and J ends lost 7 bases and 2 bases, in that order; junction bases with no gene match: 15. In nucleotides, the CDR3 is TGTGCCAGCACCCAGGGGGCATCCGGGCTGAAAAACACTGAAGCTTTCTTT. Its translation is CASTQGASGLKNTEAFF.

The chain is built from TRBV7-2 and TRBJ1-5; D possibly corresponds to TRBD1 (5 bases). Trimming stripped 0 bases from V and 10 bases from J, with 13 bases between. From germline, CDR1 is SGHTA and CDR2 FQGNSA. CDR3 length: 14 amino acids. Here the CDR3 DNA reads TGTGCCAGCAGCTTAGCCACCGGGGCAAGTCCCCAGCATTTT. This codes for CASSLATGASPQHF.

This clonotype has at least ten counts. This CDR3 is CASSEGPHRGYNEQFF. The CDR3 coding sequence is TGTGCCAGCAGTGAAGGCCCTCACAGGGGATACAATGAGCAGTTCTTC. The chain links TRBV2 to TRBJ2-1, with 7 bases lining up with TRBD1. The CDR3 sequence is 16 residues long. The germline gives CDR1 SNHLY, CDR2 FYNNEI. V shed 1 base, J shed 4 bases, and the junction held 7 bases outside the gene matches.

This clonotype was seen at least ten times. DNA of the CDR3: TGCAGTGCTAGCACCCCCGCGGGGACTAATGAGCAGTTCTTC. It yields the protein CSASTPAGTNEQFF. The chain recombines TRBV20-1 with TRBJ2-1; perhaps TRBD2 as D (6 bases). Trimming removed 3 bases at V and 7 bases at J, with 16 bases between. Germline CDR1 and CDR2: DFQATT and SNEGSKA (reference sequence). The CDR3 contains 14 residues.

Many counts were recorded for this clonotype. This chain uses TRBV20-1 with TRBJ2-2; 7 bases match TRBD1. V shed 2 bases, J shed 7 bases, and the junction held 10 bases outside the gene matches. This CDR3 has 15 amino acids. Germline CDR1 is DFQATT and CDR2 is SNEGSKA (reference sequence). This CDR3 reads CSARSTGRSGGELFF. CDR3 coding DNA: TGCAGTGCTAGATCGACAGGGCGGTCCGGCGGGGAGCTGTTTTTT.

The gene calls are TRBV7-2 and TRBJ2-5; D is perhaps TRBD2 (6 bases). The CDR3 consists of 16 residues. V lost 1 base, J lost 5 bases, and 17 bases lay in between. The germline V gene encodes CDR1 SGHTA and CDR2 FQGNSA. CDR3 sequence reads: CASSLEERAGGETQYF. Written as DNA, the CDR3 is TGTGCCAGCAGCTTAGAGGAGCGGGCTGGCGGGGAGACCCAGTACTTC.

This clonotype was found many times. The rearrangement links TRBV18 to TRBJ1-2; no clear D gene. The V gene lost 5 bases and the J gene lost 8 bases, with 15 bases spanning the gap. Germline V lookup: CDR1 KGHSH, CDR2 LQKENI. This CDR3 has 13 amino acids. CDR3 bases: TGTGCCAGCTCAGGTGGGATCACCTACGGCTACACCTTC. Amino acid sequence: CASSGGITYGYTF.

This clonotype was seen repeatedly, ten times or more. The rearrangement links TRBV4-1 to TRBJ2-7; D is unresolved. V was trimmed by 0 bases and J by 2 bases, leaving 11 bases between them. Germline V gene lookup returns CDR1 MGHRA and CDR2 YSYEKL. There are 15 residues in the CDR3. The CDR3 loop is CASSQDRPIAYEQYF. CDR3 DNA: TGCGCCAGCAGCCAAGATCGGCCGATCGCCTACGAGCAGTACTTC.

Many counts were recorded for this clonotype. The chain links TRBV3-1 to TRBJ2-1, with unresolved D. This CDR3 spans 14 amino acids. Trimming removed 0 bases at V and 4 bases at J, with 7 bases between. Per germline, CDR1 LGHDT and CDR2 YNNKEL (reference sequence). CDR3 protein: CASSQDHPYNEQFF. In DNA, the CDR3 is TGTGCCAGCAGCCAAGACCACCCTTACAATGAGCAGTTCTTC.

Concerning this clonotype: A much larger clone differs from this one at a single base, so this may be a read error. This chain uses TRBV5-1 with TRBJ1-3; D is undetermined. Germline V lookup: CDR1 SGHRS, CDR2 YFSETQ. This CDR3 has 15 amino acids. The CDR3 here is CASSDTSSSGNTTYF. The CDR3 nucleotides read TGCGCCAGCAGCGACACATCGAGCTCTGGAAACACCACATATTTT. Together with reference TRBV5-1 and TRBJ1-3, the CDR3 gives the full variable domain: KAGVTQTPRYLIKTRGQQVTLSCSPISGHRSVSWYQQTPGQGLQFLFEYFSETQRNKGNFPGRFSGRQFSNSRSEMNVSTLELGDSALYLCASSDTSSSGNTTYFGEGSWLTVV.

This sequence joins TRBV29-1 and TRBJ1-1; weak D call: TRBD1 (5 bases). The CDR3 is 11 residues long. Trimming left V 6 bases short and J 7 bases short, with 12 bases between. The germline V gene has CDR1 SQVTM and CDR2 ANQGSEA. The CDR3 DNA sequence: TGCAGCGTCGGGGGGGGAATTGAAGCTTTCTTT. Protein sequence: CSVGGGIEAFF.

This clonotype has a count of ten or more. The chain recombines TRBV12-3 or TRBV12-4 with TRBJ1-5, with D perhaps TRBD1 (5 bases). V lost 3 bases, J lost 2 bases, and 11 bases lay in between. The CDR3 covers 15 residues. CDR3 sequence (DNA): TGTGCCAGCAGTTTCGGCCTGGGGGGCAATCAGCCCCAGCATTTT. It yields the protein CASSFGLGGNQPQHF.

Ten or more counts support this clonotype. The gene calls are TRBV5-5 and TRBJ1-2; D is unclear. Trimming took off 0 bases at V and 7 bases at J, with 13 bases between the two ends. Germline loops: CDR1 SGHKS, CDR2 YYEKEE (reference sequence). The CDR3 extends over 14 amino acids. CDR3 residues: CASSLGLDQSGYTF. The CDR3 region has the DNA TGTGCCAGCAGCTTGGGACTAGATCAGAGTGGCTACACCTTC.

CDR3 nucleotide sequence: TGCGCCAGCAGCTTGCTTAGCAGCACAGATACGCAGTATTTT. It translates to CASSLLSSTDTQYF. The chain is built from TRBV5-1 and TRBJ2-3; no clear D gene. V dropped 1 base and J dropped 0 bases, with 6 bases sitting between them. From germline, CDR1 is SGHRS and CDR2 YFSETQ. The CDR3 has 14 amino acids.

This clonotype was picked up many times. The V gene is TRBV28, the J gene TRBJ1-1; tentatively, D is TRBD1 (6 bases). The germline V gene has CDR1 MDHEN and CDR2 SYDVKM. The CDR3 loop spans 14 amino acids. Trimming pared 5 bases from V and 4 bases from J, leaving 14 bases between. The DNA for the CDR3 is TGTGCCAGCAGTATAAATCAGGGGAGCACTGAAGCTTTCTTT. Translating it yields CASSINQGSTEAFF.

The sample holds many counts of this clonotype. The chain recombines TRBV28 with TRBJ2-1, with D uncertain. With 2 bases removed from V and 8 bases from J, the gap between germline ends came to 7 bases. CDR3 length: 12 amino acids. The germline gives CDR1 MDHEN, CDR2 SYDVKM. The CDR3 is CASSLVVDEQFF. The DNA for the CDR3 is TGTGCCAGCAGTTTAGTCGTCGATGAGCAGTTCTTC.

This clonotype has ten or more counts. The chain is built from TRBV20-1 and TRBJ1-4; 8 nucleotides line up with TRBD1. Germline lookup yields CDR1 DFQATT and CDR2 SNEGSKA (reference sequence). The CDR3 is 15 residues long. After removal of 7 bases from V and 0 bases from J, the junction contained 7 bases not matched to a gene. This CDR3 reads CSVQTGVATNEKLFF. CDR3 sequence (DNA): TGCAGTGTTCAGACAGGGGTAGCAACTAATGAAAAACTGTTTTTT.

This clonotype was seen repeatedly, ten times or more. The chain joins TRBV5-5 to TRBJ2-5, with no clear D. The length of the CDR3 is 13 residues. CDR1 and CDR2 (germline): SGHKS, YYEKEE (reference sequence). V dropped 0 bases and J dropped 5 bases, with 8 bases sitting between them. Here the CDR3 DNA reads TGTGCCAGCAGCTTGGGTGGGTGGGAGACCCAGTACTTC. Amino acids: CASSLGGWETQYF.

This clonotype was counted a single time. A much larger clonotype is one base distant, so this may be a read error. The CDR3 carries no conserved terminal phenylalanine or tryptophan, so it likely arises from a read error. The V call is TRBV6-2 or TRBV6-3, the J call TRBJ2-7, with D possibly matching TRBD1 (5 bases). This CDR3 has 12 residues. Trimming removed 6 bases at V and 2 bases at J, with 8 bases between. In germline, CDR1 is MNHEY, CDR2 SVGEGT. CDR3 protein: CASREQAYEQYS. The CDR3 DNA reads TGTGCCAGCAGGGAACAGGCCTACGAGCAGTACTCC.